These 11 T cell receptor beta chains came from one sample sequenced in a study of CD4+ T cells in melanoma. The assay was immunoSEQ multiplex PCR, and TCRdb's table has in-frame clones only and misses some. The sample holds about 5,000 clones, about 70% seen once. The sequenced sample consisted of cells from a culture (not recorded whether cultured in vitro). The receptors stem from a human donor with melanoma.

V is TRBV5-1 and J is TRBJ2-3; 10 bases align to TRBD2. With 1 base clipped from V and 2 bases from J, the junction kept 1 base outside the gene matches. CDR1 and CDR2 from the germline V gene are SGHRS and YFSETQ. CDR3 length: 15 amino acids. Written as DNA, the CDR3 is TGCGCCAGCAGCTTGACTAGCGGGGACACAGATACGCAGTATTTT. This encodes CASSLTSGDTDTQYF.

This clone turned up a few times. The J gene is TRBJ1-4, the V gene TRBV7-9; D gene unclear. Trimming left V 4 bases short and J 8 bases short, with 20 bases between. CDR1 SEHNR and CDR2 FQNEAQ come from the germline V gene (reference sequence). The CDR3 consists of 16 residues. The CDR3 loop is CASSSYRRQVREKLFF. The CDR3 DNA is TGTGCCAGCAGCTCGTACCGTCGACAAGTTCGCGAAAAACTGTTTTTT.

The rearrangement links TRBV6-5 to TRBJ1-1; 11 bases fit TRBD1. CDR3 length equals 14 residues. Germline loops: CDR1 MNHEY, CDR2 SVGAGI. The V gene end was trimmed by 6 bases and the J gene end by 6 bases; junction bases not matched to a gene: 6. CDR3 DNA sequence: TGTGCCAGCAGCTACGGACAGGGGGCGGCTGAAGCTTTCTTT. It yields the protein CASSYGQGAAEAFF.

The CDR3 reads CASSLETRGTLSGANVLTF. The CDR3 DNA follows: TGTGCCAGCAGCTTAGAAACCCGGGGTACACTCTCTGGGGCCAACGTCCTGACTTTC. This rearrangement joins TRBV7-6 to TRBJ2-6; a possible D gene is TRBD2 (5 bases). V was clipped by 1 base and J by 0 bases, with 16 bases between them. The CDR3 sequence is 19 residues long. CDR1 and CDR2 (germline): SGHVS, FNYEAQ.

The CDR3 spells CASSYLGQKETQYF. The CDR3 region has the DNA TGCGCCAGCAGCTACTTAGGACAGAAAGAGACCCAGTACTTC. The V call is TRBV5-1, the J call TRBJ2-5; maybe TRBD1 (6 bases). Germline V lookup: CDR1 SGHRS, CDR2 YFSETQ. The CDR3 is 14 residues long. Deletions cut 3 bases from V and 3 bases from J, with 12 bases between.

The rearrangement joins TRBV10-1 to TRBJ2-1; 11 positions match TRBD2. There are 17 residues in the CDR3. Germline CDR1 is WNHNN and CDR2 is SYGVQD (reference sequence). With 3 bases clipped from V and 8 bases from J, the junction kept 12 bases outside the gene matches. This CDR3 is CASSDSLVAGGRDEQFF. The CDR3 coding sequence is TGCGCCAGCAGTGATTCATTAGTAGCGGGGGGGCGAGATGAGCAGTTCTTC.

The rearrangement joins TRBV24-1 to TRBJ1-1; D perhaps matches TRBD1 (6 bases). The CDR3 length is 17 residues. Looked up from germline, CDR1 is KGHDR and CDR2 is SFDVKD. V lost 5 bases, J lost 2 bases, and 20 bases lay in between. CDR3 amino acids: CATSVGDGTGINTEAFF. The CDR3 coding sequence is TGTGCCACCAGTGTAGGCGATGGAACAGGGATTAACACTGAAGCTTTCTTT.

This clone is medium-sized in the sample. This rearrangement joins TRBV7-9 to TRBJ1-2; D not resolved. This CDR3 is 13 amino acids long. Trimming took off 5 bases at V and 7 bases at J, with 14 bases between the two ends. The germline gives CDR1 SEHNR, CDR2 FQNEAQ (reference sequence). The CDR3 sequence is CASSPLLRGGYTF. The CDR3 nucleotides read TGTGCCAGCAGCCCCCTTCTTCGAGGTGGCTACACCTTC.

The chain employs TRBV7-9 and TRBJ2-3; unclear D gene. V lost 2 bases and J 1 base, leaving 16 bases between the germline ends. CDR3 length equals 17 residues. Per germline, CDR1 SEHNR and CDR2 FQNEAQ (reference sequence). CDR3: CASSLPIRTGGTDTQYF. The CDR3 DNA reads TGTGCCAGCAGCTTACCAATACGGACCGGAGGCACAGATACGCAGTATTTT.

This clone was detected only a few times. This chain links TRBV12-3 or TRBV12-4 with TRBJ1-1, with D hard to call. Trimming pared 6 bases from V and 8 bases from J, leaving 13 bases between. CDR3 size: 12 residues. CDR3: CASSSGPLEAFF. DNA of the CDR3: TGTGCCAGCAGCAGCGGTCCCTTGGAAGCTTTCTTT.

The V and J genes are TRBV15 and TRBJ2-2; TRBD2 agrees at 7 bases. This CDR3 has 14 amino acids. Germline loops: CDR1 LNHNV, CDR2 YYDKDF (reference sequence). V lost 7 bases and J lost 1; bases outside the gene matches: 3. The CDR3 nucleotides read TGTGCCACCAAGTCGGGGGGGAACACCGGGGAGCTGTTTTTT. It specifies CATKSGGNTGELFF.